This T cell receptor beta chain came from a study of blood T cell repertoires in COVID-19. Study in general: Acute-phase and convalescent COVID-19 samples originated in the United States, Italy and Spain. Sample material is recorded as cDNA or gDNA derived from T cells, B-cell-depleted T cells, or PBMCs.

This CDR3 contains 13 residues. With 6 bases clipped from V and 2 bases from J, the junction kept 0 bases outside the gene matches. CDR1 is SNHLY, CDR2 FYNNEI, per germline. Original analysis: Cell counts per sample came from amplifying reference gene primers. The assay was immunoSEQ multiplex PCR, and TCRdb's table has in-frame clones only and misses some. V and J calls and clone size are copied from that table; D and trimming were computed from the DNA. The data contain about 160,000 clones, around 74% of them singletons. This clone has just a few counts. The TCR comes from a man between 65 and 85 years old with acute or convalescent COVID-19. The rearrangement uses TRBV2 and TRBJ2-7; 11 nucleotides agree with TRBD2. Specimen: peripheral blood. The CDR3 DNA is TGTGCCAGCAGACTAGCGGGAGCCTACGAGCAGTACTTC. Its translation is CASRLAGAYEQYF.